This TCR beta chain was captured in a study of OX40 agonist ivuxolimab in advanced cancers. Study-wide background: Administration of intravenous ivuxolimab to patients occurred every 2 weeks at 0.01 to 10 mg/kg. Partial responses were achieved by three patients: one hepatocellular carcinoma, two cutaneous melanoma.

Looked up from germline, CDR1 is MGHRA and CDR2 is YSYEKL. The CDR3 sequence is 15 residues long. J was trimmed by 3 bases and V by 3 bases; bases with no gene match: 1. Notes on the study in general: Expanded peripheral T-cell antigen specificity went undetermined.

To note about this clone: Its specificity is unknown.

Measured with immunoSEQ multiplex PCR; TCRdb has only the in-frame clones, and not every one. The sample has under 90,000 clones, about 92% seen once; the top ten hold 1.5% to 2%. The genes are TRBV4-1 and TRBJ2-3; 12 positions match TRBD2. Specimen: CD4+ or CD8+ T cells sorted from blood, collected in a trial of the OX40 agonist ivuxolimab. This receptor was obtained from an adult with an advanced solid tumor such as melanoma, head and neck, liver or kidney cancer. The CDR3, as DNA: TGCGCCAGCAGCCAGCTAGCGGGGGGGACAGATACGCAGTATTTT. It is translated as CASSQLAGGTDTQYF.